This T cell receptor (beta chain) was sequenced in a study of regulatory T cells in long-lasting Graves disease. About the study: Persistent Graves' disease meant over 5 years of antithyroid drugs with positive TSH receptor antibodies. Study conclusions and caveats: TCR diversity was lower in persistent than newly diagnosed Graves' disease. Accuracy could have been hurt by small sample size.

The CDR3 totals 15 residues. The germline V gene encodes CDR1 SGHTA and CDR2 FQGNSA. V shed 6 bases and J 4 bases; nucleotides not matched to a gene: 10. This clonotype was picked up a small number of times. Its cognate antigen is unknown. Time point of the sample: persistent/refractory GD, antithyroid drugs over 5 years with positive TRAb. Isolated PBMC RNA provided the starting material for the TCR library. Diagnosing Graves' disease relied on the American Thyroid Association guidelines. According to the study, TCR beta libraries were built with iRepertoire HTBI primers and CDR3-region Arm-PCR. Via MiXCR, TCRdb re-called the multiplex PCR reads, giving one row per CDR3 protein. This sample has around 430,000 distinct CDR3 sequences, with 22% found just once.

This clonotype was obtained from a female donor with Graves disease. The sample here was peripheral blood mononuclear cells (PBMCs), taken when the disease was refractory, from a patient treated with antithyroid drugs. This rearrangement joins TRBV7-2 to TRBJ1-2, with 8 bases matching TRBD1. The CDR3 region is CASRPRTGTPYGYTF. CDR3 in DNA: TGTGCCAGCAGGCCCCGGACAGGGACCCCCTATGGCTACACCTTC.